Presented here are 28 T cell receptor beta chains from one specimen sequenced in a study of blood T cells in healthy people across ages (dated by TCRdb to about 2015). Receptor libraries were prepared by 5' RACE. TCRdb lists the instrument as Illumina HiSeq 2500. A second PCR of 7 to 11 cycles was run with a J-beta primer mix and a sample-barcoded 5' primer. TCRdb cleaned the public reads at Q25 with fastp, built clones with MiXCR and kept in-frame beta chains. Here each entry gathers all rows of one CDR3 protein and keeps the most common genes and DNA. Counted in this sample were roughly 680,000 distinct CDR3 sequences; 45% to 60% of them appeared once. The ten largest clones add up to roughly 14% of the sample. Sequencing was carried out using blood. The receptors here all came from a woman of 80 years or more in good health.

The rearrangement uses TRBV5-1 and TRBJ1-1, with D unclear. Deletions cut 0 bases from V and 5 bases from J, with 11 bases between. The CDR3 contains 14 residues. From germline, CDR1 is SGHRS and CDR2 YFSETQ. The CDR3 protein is CASSLARTETEAFF. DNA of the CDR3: TGCGCCAGCAGCTTGGCCAGAACAGAGACTGAAGCTTTCTTT.

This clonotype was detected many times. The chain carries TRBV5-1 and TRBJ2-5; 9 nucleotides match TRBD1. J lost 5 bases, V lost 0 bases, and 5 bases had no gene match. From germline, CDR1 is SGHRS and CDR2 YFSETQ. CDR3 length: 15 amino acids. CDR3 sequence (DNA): TGCGCCAGCAGCTTGGGGGACAGGGATTTTGAGACCCAGTACTTC. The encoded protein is CASSLGDRDFETQYF.

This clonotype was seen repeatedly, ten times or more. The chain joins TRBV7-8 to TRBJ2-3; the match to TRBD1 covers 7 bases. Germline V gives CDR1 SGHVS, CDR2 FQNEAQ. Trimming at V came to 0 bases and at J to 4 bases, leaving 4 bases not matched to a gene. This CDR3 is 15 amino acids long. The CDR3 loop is CASSLAQGQPDTQYF. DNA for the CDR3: TGTGCCAGCAGCTTAGCGCAGGGACAGCCAGATACGCAGTATTTT.

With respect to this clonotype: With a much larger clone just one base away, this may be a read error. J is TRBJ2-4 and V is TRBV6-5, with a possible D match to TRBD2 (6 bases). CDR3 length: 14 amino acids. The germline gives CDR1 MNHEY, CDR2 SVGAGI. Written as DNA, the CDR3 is TGTGCCTGCAGTTACTCGATAGGGAGGAGGGAGCAGTACTTC. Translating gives CACSYSIGRREQYF.

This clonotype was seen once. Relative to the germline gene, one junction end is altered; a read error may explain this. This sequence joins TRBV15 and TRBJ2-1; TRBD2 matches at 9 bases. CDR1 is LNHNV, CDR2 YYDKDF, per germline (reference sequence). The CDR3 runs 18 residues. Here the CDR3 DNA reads TGTGCCACCAGCCCACGAGCGGGGGGCATACAGAAATACACTGAGCAGTTCTTC. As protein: CATSPRAGGIQKYTEQFF.

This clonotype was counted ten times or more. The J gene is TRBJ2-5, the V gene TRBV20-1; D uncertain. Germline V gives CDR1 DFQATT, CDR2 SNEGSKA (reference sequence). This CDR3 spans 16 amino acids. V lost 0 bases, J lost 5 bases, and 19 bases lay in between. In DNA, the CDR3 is TGCAGTGCTAGAGATCCTAAGGACGGACCTTGGGAGACCCAGTACTTC. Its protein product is CSARDPKDGPWETQYF.

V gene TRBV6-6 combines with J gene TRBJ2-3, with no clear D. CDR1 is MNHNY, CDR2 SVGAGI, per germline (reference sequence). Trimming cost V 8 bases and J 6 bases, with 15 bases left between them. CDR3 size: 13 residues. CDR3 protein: CASCWRPMDTQYF. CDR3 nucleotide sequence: TGTGCCAGCTGCTGGCGCCCCATGGATACGCAGTATTTT.

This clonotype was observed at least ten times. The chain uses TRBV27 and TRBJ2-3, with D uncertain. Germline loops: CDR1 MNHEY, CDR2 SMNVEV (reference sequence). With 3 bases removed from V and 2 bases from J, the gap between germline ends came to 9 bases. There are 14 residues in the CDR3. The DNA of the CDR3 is TGTGCCAGCAGTTTGTCTAGGAACACAGATACGCAGTATTTT. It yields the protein CASSLSRNTDTQYF.

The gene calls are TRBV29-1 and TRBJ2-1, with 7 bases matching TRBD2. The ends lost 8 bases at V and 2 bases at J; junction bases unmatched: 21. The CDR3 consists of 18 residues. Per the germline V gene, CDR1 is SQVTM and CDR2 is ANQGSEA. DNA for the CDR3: TGCAGCCCCGGGGGGAGGCTAGCCCGAAGCAGCCCCTACAATGAGCAGTTCTTC. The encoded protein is CSPGGRLARSSPYNEQFF.

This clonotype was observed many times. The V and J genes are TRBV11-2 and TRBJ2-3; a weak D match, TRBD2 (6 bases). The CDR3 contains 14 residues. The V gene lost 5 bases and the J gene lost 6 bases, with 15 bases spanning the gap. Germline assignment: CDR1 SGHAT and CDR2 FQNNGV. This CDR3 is CASSLRRGLDTQYF. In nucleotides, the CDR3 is TGTGCCAGCAGCCTAAGGCGGGGATTGGATACGCAGTATTTT.

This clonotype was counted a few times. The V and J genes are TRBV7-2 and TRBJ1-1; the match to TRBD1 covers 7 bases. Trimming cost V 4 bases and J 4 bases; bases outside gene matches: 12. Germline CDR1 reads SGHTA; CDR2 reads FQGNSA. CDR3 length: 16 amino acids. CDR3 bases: TGTGCCAGCAGCTCAAGACAGGGAGGGGTCGGCACTGAAGCTTTCTTT. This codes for CASSSRQGGVGTEAFF.

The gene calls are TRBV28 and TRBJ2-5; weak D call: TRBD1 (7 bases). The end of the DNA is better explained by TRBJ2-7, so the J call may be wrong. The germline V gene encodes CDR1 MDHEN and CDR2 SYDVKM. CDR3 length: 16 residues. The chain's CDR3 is CASSSPAGTDHYEQYF. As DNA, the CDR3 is TGTGCCAGCAGTTCCCCGGCGGGGACAGACCACTACGAGCAGTACTTC.

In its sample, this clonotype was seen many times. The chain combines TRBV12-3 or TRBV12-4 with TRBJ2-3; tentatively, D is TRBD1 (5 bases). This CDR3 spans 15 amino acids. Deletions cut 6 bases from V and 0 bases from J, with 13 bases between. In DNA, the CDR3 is TGTGCCAGCAGCCCTGACAGAGCTAGCACAGATACGCAGTATTTT. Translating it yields CASSPDRASTDTQYF.

CDR3 in DNA: TGTGCCAGCAGTCGTCCGGGACTAGGGGCAGATACGCAGTATTTT. The encoded protein is CASSRPGLGADTQYF. The chain has TRBV7-3 and TRBJ2-3; the match to TRBD2 covers 8 bases. Germline loops: CDR1 SGHTA, CDR2 FQGTGA. Unmatched junction bases numbered 9, after V lost 6 bases and J lost 4 bases. The CDR3 sequence is 15 residues long.

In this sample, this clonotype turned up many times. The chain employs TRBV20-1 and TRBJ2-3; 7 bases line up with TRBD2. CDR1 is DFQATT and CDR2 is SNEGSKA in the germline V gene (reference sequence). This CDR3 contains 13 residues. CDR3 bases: TGCAGCCGGGGGGACGTTGGGGTCTATACGCAGTATTTT. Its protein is CSRGDVGVYTQYF.

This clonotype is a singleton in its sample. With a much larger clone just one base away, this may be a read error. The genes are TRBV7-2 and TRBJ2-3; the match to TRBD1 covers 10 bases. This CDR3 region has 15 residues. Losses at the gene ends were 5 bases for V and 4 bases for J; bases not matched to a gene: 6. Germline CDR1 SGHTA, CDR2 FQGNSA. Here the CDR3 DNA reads TGTGCCAGCAGCCCCTTCGGGACAGGGGCAGATACGCAGTATTTT. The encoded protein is CASSPFGTGADTQYF.

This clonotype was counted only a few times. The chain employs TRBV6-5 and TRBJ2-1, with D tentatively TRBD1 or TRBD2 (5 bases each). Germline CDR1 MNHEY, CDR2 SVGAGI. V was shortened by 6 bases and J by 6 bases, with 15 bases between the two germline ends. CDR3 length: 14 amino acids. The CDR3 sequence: CASSRPRGFNEQFF. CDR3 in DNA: TGTGCCAGCAGCCGTCCCCGGGGCTTCAATGAGCAGTTCTTC.

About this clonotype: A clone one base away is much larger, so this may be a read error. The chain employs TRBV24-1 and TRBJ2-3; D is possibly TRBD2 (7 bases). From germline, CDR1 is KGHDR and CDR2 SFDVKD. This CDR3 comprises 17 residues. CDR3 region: CAASDSRLGGVDDTQYF. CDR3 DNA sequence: TGTGCCGCCAGTGATTCCCGACTAGGGGGGGTGGACGATACGCAGTATTTT.

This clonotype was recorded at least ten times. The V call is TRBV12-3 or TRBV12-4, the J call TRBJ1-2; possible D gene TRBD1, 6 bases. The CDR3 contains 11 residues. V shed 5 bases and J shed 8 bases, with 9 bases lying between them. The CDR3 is CASSLGQGYTF. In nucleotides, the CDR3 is TGTGCCAGCAGTCTTGGACAGGGCTACACCTTC.

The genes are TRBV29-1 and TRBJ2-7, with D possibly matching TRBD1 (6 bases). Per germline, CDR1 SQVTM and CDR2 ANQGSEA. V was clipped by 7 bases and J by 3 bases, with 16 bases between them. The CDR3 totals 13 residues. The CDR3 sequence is CSGQDILGYEQYF. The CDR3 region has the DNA TGCAGCGGACAGGACATTCTTGGCTACGAGCAGTACTTC.

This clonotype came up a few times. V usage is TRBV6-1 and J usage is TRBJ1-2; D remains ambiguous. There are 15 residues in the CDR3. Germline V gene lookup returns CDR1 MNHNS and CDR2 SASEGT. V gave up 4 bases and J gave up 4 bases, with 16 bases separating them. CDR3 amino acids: CASSVSSGSPYGYTF. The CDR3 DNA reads TGTGCCAGCAGTGTATCCTCCGGGTCTCCCTATGGCTACACCTTC.

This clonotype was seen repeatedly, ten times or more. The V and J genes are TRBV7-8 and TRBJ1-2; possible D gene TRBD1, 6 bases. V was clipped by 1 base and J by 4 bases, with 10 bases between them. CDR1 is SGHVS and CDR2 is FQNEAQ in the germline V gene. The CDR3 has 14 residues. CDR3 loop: CASSLGDIGYGYTF. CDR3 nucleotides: TGTGCCAGCAGCTTAGGGGACATCGGCTATGGCTACACCTTC.

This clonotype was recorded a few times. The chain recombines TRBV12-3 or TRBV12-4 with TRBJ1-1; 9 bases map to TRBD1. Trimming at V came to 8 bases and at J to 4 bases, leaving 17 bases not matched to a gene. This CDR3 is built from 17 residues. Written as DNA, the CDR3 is TGTGCCAGCCGGTCGGGACAGGGATTGGGGTCCATCACTGAAGCTTTCTTT. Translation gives CASRSGQGLGSITEAFF.

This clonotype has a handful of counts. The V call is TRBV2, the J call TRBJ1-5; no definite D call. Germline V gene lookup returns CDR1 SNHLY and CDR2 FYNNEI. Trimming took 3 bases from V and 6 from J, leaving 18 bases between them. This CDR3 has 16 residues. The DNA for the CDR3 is TGTGCCAGCAGTGATGCTGGGGTGGGAATGGGTCAGCCCCAGCATTTT. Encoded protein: CASSDAGVGMGQPQHF.

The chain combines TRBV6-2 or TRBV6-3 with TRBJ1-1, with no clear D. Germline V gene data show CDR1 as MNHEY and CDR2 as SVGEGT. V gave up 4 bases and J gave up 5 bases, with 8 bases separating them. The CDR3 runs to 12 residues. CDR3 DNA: TGTGCCAGCAGTTCAACGGGGACTGAAGCTTTCTTT. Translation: CASSSTGTEAFF.

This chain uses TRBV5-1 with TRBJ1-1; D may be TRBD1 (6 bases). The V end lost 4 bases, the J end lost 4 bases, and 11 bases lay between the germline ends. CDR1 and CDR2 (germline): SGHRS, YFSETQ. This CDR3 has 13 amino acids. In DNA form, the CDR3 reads TGCGCCAGCAGCGGTACAGGGATCACTGAAGCTTTCTTT. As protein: CASSGTGITEAFF.

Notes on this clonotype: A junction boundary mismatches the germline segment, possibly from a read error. The CDR3 spells CASSFRAMSSSCEQYF. CDR3 sequence (DNA): TGTGCTAGCAGTTTCCGGGCTATGTCGAGCTCCTGCGAGCAGTACTTC. V gene TRBV7-2 combines with J gene TRBJ2-7; D is unclear. This CDR3 has 16 residues. Germline CDR1 and CDR2: SGHTA and FQGNSA.

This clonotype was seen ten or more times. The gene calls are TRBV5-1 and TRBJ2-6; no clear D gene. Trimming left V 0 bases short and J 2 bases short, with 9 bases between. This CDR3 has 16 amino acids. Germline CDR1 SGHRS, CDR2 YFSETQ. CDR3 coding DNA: TGCGCCAGCAGCTTGGGTCCTCCGGCTGGGGCCAACGTCCTGACTTTC. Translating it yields CASSLGPPAGANVLTF.